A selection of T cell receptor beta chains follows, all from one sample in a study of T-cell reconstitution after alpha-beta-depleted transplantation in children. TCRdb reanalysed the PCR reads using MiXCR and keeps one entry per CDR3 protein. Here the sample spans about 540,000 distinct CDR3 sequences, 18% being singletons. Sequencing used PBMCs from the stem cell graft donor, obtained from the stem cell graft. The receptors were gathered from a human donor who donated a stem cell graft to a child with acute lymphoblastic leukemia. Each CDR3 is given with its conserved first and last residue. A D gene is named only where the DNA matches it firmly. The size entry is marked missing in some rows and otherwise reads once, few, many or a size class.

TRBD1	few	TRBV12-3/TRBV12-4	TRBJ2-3	CASIDDRGRRKDTQYF	TGTGCCAGCATCGACGACAGGGGGCGCCGAAAAGATACGCAGTATTTT
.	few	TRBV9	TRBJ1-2	CASSVANGYTF	TGTGCCAGCAGCGTAGCGAATGGCTACACCTTC
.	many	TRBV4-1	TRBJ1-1	CASSQIPRYRDRNTEAFF	TGCGCCAGCAGCCAGATCCCAAGATATCGGGATAGGAACACTGAAGCTTTCTTT
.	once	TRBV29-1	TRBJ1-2	CSAIRPIYGYTF	TGCAGCGCTATAAGGCCTATTTATGGCTACACCTTC
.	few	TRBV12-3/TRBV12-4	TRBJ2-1	CASSLHARTSSYNEQFF	TGTGCCAGCAGTTTGCACGCCAGGACGAGCTCCTACAATGAGCAGTTCTTC
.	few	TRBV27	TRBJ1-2	CASSLKQGPNYGYTF	TGTGCCAGCAGTTTGAAACAGGGCCCTAACTATGGCTACACCTTC
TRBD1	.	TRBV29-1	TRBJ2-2	CSVEDRLREPGRGRGFIAGELFF	TGCAGCGTTGAAGATCGCTTAAGGGAGCCTGGGCGTGGCAGGGGGTTTATAGCCGGGGAGCTGTTTTTT
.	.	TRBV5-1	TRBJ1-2	CASSSTRGYTF	TGCGCCAGCAGCTCCACGCGCGGCTACACCTTC
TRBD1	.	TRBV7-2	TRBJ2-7	CASSGPTGPYEQYF	TGTGCCAGCAGCGGGCCGACAGGGCCCTACGAGCAGTACTTC
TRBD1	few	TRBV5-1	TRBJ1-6	CASSSQGAINSPLHF	TGCGCCAGCAGCTCGCAGGGGGCCATCAATTCACCCCTCCACTTT
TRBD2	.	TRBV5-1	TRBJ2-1	CASRVGTSGSSYNEQFF	TGCGCCAGCAGGGTAGGGACTAGCGGAAGCTCCTACAATGAGCAGTTCTTC
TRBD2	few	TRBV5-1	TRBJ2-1	CASEGLAGIGEQFF	TGCGCCAGCGAGGGACTAGCGGGAATCGGTGAGCAGTTCTTC
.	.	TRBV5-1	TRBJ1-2	CASSTSTSLYGYTF	TGCGCCAGCAGCACCTCCACATCCCTCTATGGCTACACCTTC
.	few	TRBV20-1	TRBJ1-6	CSAWVQGEGSPLHF	TGCAGTGCTTGGGTACAGGGAGAAGGCTCACCCCTCCACTTT
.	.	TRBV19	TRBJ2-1	CASSAPTPSGTYNEQFF	TGTGCCAGTAGCGCCCCCACTCCCTCTGGAACCTACAATGAGCAGTTCTTC
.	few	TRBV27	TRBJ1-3	CASSPMLGGSGNTIYF	TGTGCCAGCAGTCCCATGTTGGGAGGCTCTGGAAACACCATATATTTT
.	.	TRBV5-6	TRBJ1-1	CASSLLDGRAEAFF	TGTGCCAGCAGCTTGCTGGACGGAAGGGCTGAAGCTTTCTTT
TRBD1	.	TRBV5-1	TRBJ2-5	CASSTYRGEETQYF	TGCGCCAGCAGCACCTACAGGGGAGAGGAGACCCAGTACTTC
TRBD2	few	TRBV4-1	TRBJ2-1	CASSQAPPGLAGHNEQFF	TGCGCCAGCAGCCAAGCCCCCCCAGGGCTAGCGGGACACAATGAGCAGTTCTTC
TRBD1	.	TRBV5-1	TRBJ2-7	CATGQDRAPYEQYF	TGCGCCACCGGCCAGGACAGGGCTCCCTACGAGCAGTACTTC
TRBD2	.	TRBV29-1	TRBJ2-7	CSASPGGYEHYF	TGCAGCGCATCACCGGGGGGGTACGAGCACTACTTC
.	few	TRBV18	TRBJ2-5	CASSSAGIETQYF	TGTGCCAGCTCATCGGCAGGGATAGAGACCCAGTACTTC
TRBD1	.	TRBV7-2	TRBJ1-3	CASSRRTGSSGNTIYF	TGTGCCAGCAGCCGCAGGACAGGCAGCTCTGGAAACACCATATATTTT
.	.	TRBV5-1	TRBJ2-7	CASSRLVGYEQYF	TGCGCCAGCAGCCGACTAGTGGGATACGAGCAGTACTTC
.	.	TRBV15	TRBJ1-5	CATSRGGGGNNQPQHF	TGTGCCACCAGCAGAGGAGGAGGGGGGAACAATCAGCCCCAGCATTTT
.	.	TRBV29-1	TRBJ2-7	CSVELAGVQSPSYEQYF	TGCAGCGTTGAACTAGCTGGGGTACAGTCGCCCTCCTACGAGCAGTACTTC